Following are 9 T cell receptor beta chains from one sample sequenced in a study of blood T cells in healthy people across ages. Together with a sample-barcoded 5' primer, a J-beta primer mix was included in a second PCR lasting about 7 to 11 cycles. In TCRdb, the 5' RACE reads were re-called with MiXCR into one record per CDR3 protein. This table has around 780,000 distinct CDR3 sequences, about 61% appearing once. The specimen sequenced was blood. Receptors originate from a man aged 40-50 years in good health.

This clonotype occurred once. The rearrangement uses TRBV7-2 and TRBJ2-5; TRBD2 aligns across 12 bases. The CDR3 length is 16 residues. The V and J ends lost 5 bases and 2 bases, in that order; junction bases with no gene match: 6. CDR1 SGHTA and CDR2 FQGNSA come from the germline V gene. The CDR3: CASSISGTSGQETQYF. CDR3 in DNA: TGTGCCAGCAGCATTAGTGGGACTAGCGGGCAAGAGACCCAGTACTTC.

The chain links TRBV20-1 to TRBJ2-5, with 10 bases aligning to TRBD2. Germline CDR1 reads DFQATT; CDR2 reads SNEGSKA (reference sequence). This CDR3 region has 16 residues. Trimming removed 2 bases from V and 5 bases from J; junction bases left unmatched: 11. The DNA of the CDR3 is TGCAGTGCTAGATTCGCGGGGCTAGCGGGAGCTGAGACCCAGTACTTC. Protein: CSARFAGLAGAETQYF.

This chain links TRBV29-1 with TRBJ2-5; perhaps TRBD1 as D (6 bases). Trimming stripped 7 bases from V and 1 base from J, with 10 bases between. Germline V gives CDR1 SQVTM, CDR2 ANQGSEA. The CDR3 has 12 residues. The CDR3 here is CSGPGVQETQYF. Written as DNA, the CDR3 is TGCAGCGGCCCAGGGGTCCAAGAGACCCAGTACTTC.

The table lists this clonotype with a few counts. The CDR3 nucleotides are TGTGCCATCAGTGTAGTGGGGTATGGCTACACCTTC. The encoded protein is CAISVVGYGYTF. This chain links TRBV10-3 with TRBJ1-2, with D hard to call. The V and J ends lost 4 bases and 5 bases respectively, with 8 bases between them. The CDR3 has 12 amino acids. Germline V gives CDR1 ENHRY, CDR2 SYGVKD.

Only a few counts were recorded for this clonotype. The V call is TRBV29-1, the J call TRBJ2-5, with TRBD1 matching over 7 bases. V was pared by 4 bases and J by 1 base, with 6 bases of the junction left unmatched. Germline V gene sequence: CDR1 SQVTM, CDR2 ANQGSEA. The CDR3 has 14 amino acids. The CDR3 DNA follows: TGCAGCGTTGGGCTATGGACAGGCCAAGAGACCCAGTACTTC. The encoded protein is CSVGLWTGQETQYF. Variable domain in full (rest from reference TRBV29-1 and TRBJ2-5): SAVISQKPSRDICQRGTSLTIQCQVDSQVTMMFWYRQQPGQSLTLIATANQGSEATYESGFVIDKFPISRPNLTFSTLTVSNMSPEDSSIYLCSVGLWTGQETQYFGPGTRLLVL.

This clonotype showed up just a few times. This rearrangement joins TRBV6-6 to TRBJ2-5, with 9 bases matching TRBD1. The end of the DNA aligns better with TRBJ2-7, so the J call may be wrong. This CDR3 spans 14 amino acids. CDR1 is MNHNY and CDR2 is SVGAGI in the germline V gene (reference sequence). CDR3 residues: CASTGTGSSYEQYF. In DNA, the CDR3 is TGTGCCAGTACCGGGACAGGGTCCTCCTACGAGCAGTACTTC.

The rearrangement joins TRBV7-2 to TRBJ2-7, with 8 nucleotides matching TRBD1. The assigned J gene may be wrong: the sequence end matches TRBJ2-4 better. The CDR3 covers 16 residues. CDR1 and CDR2 (germline): SGHTA, FQGNSA. The chain's CDR3 is CASSPPAGTGGDIQYF. As DNA, the CDR3 is TGTGCCAGCAGCCCCCCAGCCGGGACAGGTGGGGACATTCAGTACTTC.

This chain uses TRBV5-1 with TRBJ2-1, with D perhaps TRBD2 (5 bases). The CDR3 is 16 amino acids. From germline, CDR1 is SGHRS and CDR2 YFSETQ. Trimming shortened V by 1 base and J by 9 bases, and 20 bases separated the two germline ends. DNA of the CDR3: TGCGCCAGCAGCTTGAGCGGTACCGCGGAAGGGCGTGAGCAGTTCTTC. Translated: CASSLSGTAEGREQFF. Based on the CDR3 plus reference TRBV5-1 and TRBJ2-1, the full variable domain is KAGVTQTPRYLIKTRGQQVTLSCSPISGHRSVSWYQQTPGQGLQFLFEYFSETQRNKGNFPGRFSGRQFSNSRSEMNVSTLELGDSALYLCASSLSGTAEGREQFFGPGTRLTVL.

The rearrangement uses TRBV6-2 or TRBV6-3 and TRBJ2-1; 7 nucleotides agree with TRBD2. This CDR3 has 11 residues. The germline V gene encodes CDR1 MNHEY and CDR2 SVGEGT. Trimming at V came to 11 bases and at J to 6 bases, leaving 4 bases not matched to a gene. As DNA, the CDR3 is TGTGCCGGGAGGGAGGGCAATGAGCAGTTCTTC. The encoded protein is CAGREGNEQFF.